This T cell receptor beta chain was found in a study of blood T cell repertoires in COVID-19. About the study: Whether acute or convalescent, the COVID-19 samples came from the United States, Italy and Spain.

Generated by immunoSEQ multiplex PCR, the TCRdb table keeps only in-frame clones and is missing some. The repertoire holds some 300,000 clones, with approximately 91% as singletons. In assigning cohorts, the study relied on participant-reported clinical history. This clonotype was obtained from a woman in her 30s who had been exposed to COVID-19. Sequences were obtained from PBMCs or T cells enriched from blood (not recorded which).

In nucleotides, the CDR3 is TGTGCCAGCAAGAAGCGGGGGGACGGCACAGATACGCAGTATTTT. Translation: CASKKRGDGTDTQYF. The V and J genes are TRBV6-5 and TRBJ2-3, with 9 bases aligning to TRBD2. This CDR3 spans 15 amino acids. CDR1 is MNHEY, CDR2 SVGAGI, per germline. Trimming removed 7 bases from V and 1 base from J; junction bases left unmatched: 6.